This TCR beta chain came from a study of blood T cell repertoires in COVID-19. Across the study: Acute-phase and convalescent COVID-19 samples originated in the United States, Italy and Spain. The analysed material was cDNA or gDNA that came from T cells, B-cell-depleted T cells, or PBMCs.

In the authors' workflow: How many nucleated cells were present was estimated from reference gene primer amplification. The protocol was immunoSEQ multiplex PCR, while the TCRdb copy is restricted to in-frame clones and leaves out a portion. Clone size and the V and J calls come from that table; the DNA yielded D and trimming. The table shows a few hundred thousand clones, with 88% occurring only once. The receptor was isolated from a man younger than 35 with active or convalescent COVID-19. Sequenced input: peripheral blood.

This CDR3 is CASSLTSGLVFTDTQYF. The CDR3 bases are TGTGCCAGCAGCTTAACCAGCGGGTTAGTGTTTACAGATACGCAGTATTTT. The chain is built from TRBV11-2 and TRBJ2-3, with D possibly being TRBD2 (6 bases). The CDR3 extends over 17 amino acids. In germline, CDR1 is SGHAT, CDR2 FQNNGV. Between the trimmed V and J ends, which lost 2 bases and 3 bases, there was a span of 18 bases.